The sequence of this TCR beta chain was determined in a study of radiotherapy plus CTLA-4 blockade in lung cancer. General study results and limits: Blood TCR clones of tumor origin expanded after radiotherapy plus ipilimumab.

Focal radiation with ipilimumab CTLA-4 blockade was given to patients with chemo-refractory metastatic non-small-cell lung cancer. Here immunoSEQ multiplex PCR was the method, and the copy in TCRdb shows in-frame clones only, minus some. The sample yields around 91,000 clones, about 90% seen once. Concerning this clone: Its antigen is undetermined.

From germline, CDR1 is LNHDA and CDR2 SQIVND (reference sequence). This CDR3 contains 14 residues. V dropped 5 bases and J dropped 3; count of bases not matched to a gene: 5. The V gene is TRBV19, the J gene TRBJ1-2; 8 positions agree with TRBD1. The TCR comes from a human donor with non-small cell lung cancer that progressed on radiotherapy plus ipilimumab. Source: peripheral blood, taken from a patient treated with radiotherapy plus ipilimumab. CDR3 DNA: TGTGCCAGTAGTCCGGACAGGGTCGACTATGGCTACACCTTC. Its translation is CASSPDRVDYGYTF.